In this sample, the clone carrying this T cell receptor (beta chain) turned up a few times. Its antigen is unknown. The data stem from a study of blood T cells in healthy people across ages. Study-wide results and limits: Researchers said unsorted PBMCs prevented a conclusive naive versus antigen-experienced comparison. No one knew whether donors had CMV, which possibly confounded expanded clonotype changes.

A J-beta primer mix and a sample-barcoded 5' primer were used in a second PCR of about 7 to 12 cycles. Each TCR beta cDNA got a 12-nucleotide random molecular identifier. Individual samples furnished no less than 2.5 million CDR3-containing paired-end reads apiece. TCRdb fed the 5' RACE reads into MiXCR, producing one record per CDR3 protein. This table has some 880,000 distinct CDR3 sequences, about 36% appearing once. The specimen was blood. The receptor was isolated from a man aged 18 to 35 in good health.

CDR3 loop: CAISDGVPDEQYF. In nucleotides, the CDR3 is TGTGCCATCAGTGACGGGGTCCCCGATGAGCAGTACTTC. This rearrangement joins TRBV10-3 to TRBJ2-5; D is possibly TRBD2 (5 bases). Per germline, CDR1 ENHRY and CDR2 SYGVKD. The CDR3 totals 13 residues. V was pared by 3 bases and J by 11 bases, with 16 bases between.